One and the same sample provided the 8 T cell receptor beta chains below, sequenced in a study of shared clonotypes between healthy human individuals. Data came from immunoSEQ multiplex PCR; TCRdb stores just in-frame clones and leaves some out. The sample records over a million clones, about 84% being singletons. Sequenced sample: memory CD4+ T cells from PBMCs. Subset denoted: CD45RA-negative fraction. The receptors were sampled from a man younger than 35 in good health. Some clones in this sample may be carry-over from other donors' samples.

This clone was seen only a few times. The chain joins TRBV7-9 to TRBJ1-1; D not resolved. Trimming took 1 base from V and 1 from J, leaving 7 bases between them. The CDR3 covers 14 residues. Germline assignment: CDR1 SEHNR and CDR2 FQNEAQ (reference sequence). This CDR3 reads CASSLDSGNTEAFF. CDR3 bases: TGTGCCAGCAGCTTAGACTCGGGGAACACTGAAGCTTTCTTT.

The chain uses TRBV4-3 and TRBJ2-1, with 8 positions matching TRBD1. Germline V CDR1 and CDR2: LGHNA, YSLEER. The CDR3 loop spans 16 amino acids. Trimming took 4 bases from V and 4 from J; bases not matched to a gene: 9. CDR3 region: CASSPLGQVMYNEQFF. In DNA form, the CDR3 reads TGCGCCAGCAGCCCACTGGGACAGGTCATGTACAATGAGCAGTTCTTC.

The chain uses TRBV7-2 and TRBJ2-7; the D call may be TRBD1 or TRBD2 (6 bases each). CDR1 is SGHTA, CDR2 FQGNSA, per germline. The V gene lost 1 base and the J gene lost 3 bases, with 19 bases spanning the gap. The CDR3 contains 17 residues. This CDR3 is CASSLVGGTGAVYEQYF. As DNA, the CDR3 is TGTGCCAGCAGCTTAGTAGGGGGGACGGGGGCCGTCTACGAGCAGTACTTC.

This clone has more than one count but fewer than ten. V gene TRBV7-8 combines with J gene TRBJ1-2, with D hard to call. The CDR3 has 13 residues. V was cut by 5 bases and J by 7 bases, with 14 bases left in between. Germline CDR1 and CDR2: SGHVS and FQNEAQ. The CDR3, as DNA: TGTGCCAGCAGCCCAGATCCAAGAAGTGGCTACACCTTC. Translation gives CASSPDPRSGYTF.

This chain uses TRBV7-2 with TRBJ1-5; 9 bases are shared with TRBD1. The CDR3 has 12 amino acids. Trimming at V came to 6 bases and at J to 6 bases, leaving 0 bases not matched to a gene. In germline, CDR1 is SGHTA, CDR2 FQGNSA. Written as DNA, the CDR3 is TGTGCCAGCAGACAGGGGGCTCAGCCCCAGCATTTT. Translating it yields CASRQGAQPQHF.

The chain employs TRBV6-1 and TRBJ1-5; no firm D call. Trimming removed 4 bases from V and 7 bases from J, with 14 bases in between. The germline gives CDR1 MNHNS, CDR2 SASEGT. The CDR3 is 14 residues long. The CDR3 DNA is TGTGCCAGCAGTGGATTTGGTAGTGGGCAGCCCCAGCATTTT. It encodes CASSGFGSGQPQHF.

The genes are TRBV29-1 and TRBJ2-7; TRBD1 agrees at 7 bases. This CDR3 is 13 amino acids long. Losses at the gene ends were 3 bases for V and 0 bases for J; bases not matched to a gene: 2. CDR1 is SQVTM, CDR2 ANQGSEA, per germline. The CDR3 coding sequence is TGCAGCGTTGAGGGGGACAGCTCCTACGAGCAGTACTTC. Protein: CSVEGDSSYEQYF.

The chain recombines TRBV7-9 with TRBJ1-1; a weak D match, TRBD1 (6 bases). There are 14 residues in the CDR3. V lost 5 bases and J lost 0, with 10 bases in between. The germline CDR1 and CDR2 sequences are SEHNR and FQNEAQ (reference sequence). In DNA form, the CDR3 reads TGTGCCAGCAGCCCACAGGGATTGAACACTGAAGCTTTCTTT. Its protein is CASSPQGLNTEAFF.